Shown below are 12 T cell receptor beta chains from a single sample sequenced in a study of STAT5B mutations in CD4+ large granular lymphocyte leukemia. The method was immunoSEQ multiplex PCR; TCRdb's version includes in-frame clones alone and lacks a portion of them. The sample includes around 24,000 clones, 55% to 75% of them seen just once. The sequenced sample was CD4+ T cells from blood buffy coats. The receptors originated from a human donor in good health.

This clone came up a few times. This sample also contains other DNA sequences that code for the same CDR3. This chain uses TRBV4-3 with TRBJ2-1; 8 bases agree with TRBD2. Per germline, CDR1 LGHNA and CDR2 YSLEER. The length of the CDR3 is 18 residues. Unmatched junction bases numbered 11, after V lost 0 bases and J lost 4 bases. The CDR3: CASSQDLGSGGPYNEQFF. CDR3 DNA: TGCGCCAGCAGCCAAGATTTGGGGTCGGGGGGGCCGTACAATGAGCAGTTCTTC.

The table lists this clone with a count of one. The rearrangement joins TRBV19 to TRBJ1-6; 8 bases align to TRBD1. The trim removed 3 bases at V and 9 bases at J, leaving 7 bases unmatched. Germline CDR1 is LNHDA and CDR2 is SQIVND (reference sequence). CDR3 length: 15 residues. CDR3 DNA sequence: TGTGCCAGTAGTATGGAGGACAGGGTGGCTTCACCCCTCCACTTT. Amino acid sequence: CASSMEDRVASPLHF.

V usage is TRBV5-1 and J usage is TRBJ2-3; D is possibly TRBD2 (6 bases). Germline values: CDR1 SGHRS, CDR2 YFSETQ. This CDR3 is 14 amino acids long. V was trimmed by 4 bases and J by 2 bases, leaving 11 bases between them. Here the CDR3 DNA reads TGCGCCAGCAGCAAGGGACTTTACACAGATACGCAGTATTTT. Amino acids: CASSKGLYTDTQYF.

V and J are TRBV6-1 and TRBJ1-3, with 8 bases lining up with TRBD1. Germline assignment: CDR1 MNHNS and CDR2 SASEGT. CDR3 length: 17 amino acids. The V and J ends lost 6 bases and 0 bases, in that order; junction bases with no gene match: 10. CDR3 bases: TGTGCCAGCAGAGAAACAGGGGGGCGAAGCTCTGGAAACACCATATATTTT. It codes for CASRETGGRSSGNTIYF.

This chain links TRBV5-6 with TRBJ1-6; 7 bases fit TRBD1. Germline loops: CDR1 SGHDT, CDR2 YYEEEE. The CDR3 is made up of 14 amino acids. J lost 9 bases, V lost 0 bases, and 3 bases had no gene match. The CDR3 region is CASSLGQGTSPLHF. The CDR3 DNA is TGTGCCAGCAGCTTGGGACAGGGCACTTCACCCCTCCACTTT.

Regarding this clone: One junction end does not reproduce the germline sequence, and a read error may be involved. This chain joins TRBV10-1 and TRBJ2-7, with TRBD2 matching 10 bases. In germline, CDR1 is WNHNN, CDR2 SYGVQD (reference sequence). This CDR3 is 16 amino acids long. The CDR3 coding sequence is TGCGTCAGCAGCTTAGCGGGGGGCATCCCATGTTGGGAGCAGTACTTC. Translated: CVSSLAGGIPCWEQYF.

This chain joins TRBV5-5 and TRBJ2-3; TRBD2 agrees at 10 bases. Germline loops: CDR1 SGHKS, CDR2 YYEKEE (reference sequence). This CDR3 spans 18 amino acids. V lost 3 bases and J lost 1; bases outside the gene matches: 11. The CDR3: CASSSGRLAGVRTDTQYF. The CDR3 nucleotides read TGTGCCAGCAGCTCGGGGCGGCTAGCGGGGGTCCGCACAGATACGCAGTATTTT.

With respect to this clone: Because it lacks the conserved phenylalanine or tryptophan at the end, this CDR3 is likely a read error. It is unclear where the CDR3 begins or ends on the DNA, so no DNA is shown, and the CDR3 is as TCRdb lists it. This chain connects TRBV11-3 to TRBJ1-2; the DNA was not compared with TRBD1, the D call given in the table. The germline V gene encodes CDR1 SGHNT and CDR2 YENEEA. The CDR3 is 8 amino acids in total, end residues counted. CDR3 protein: CASRPGFL.

This chain uses TRBV7-9 with TRBJ2-1; D unclear. Germline V gene sequence: CDR1 SEHNR, CDR2 FQNEAQ (reference sequence). V was cut by 5 bases and J by 5 bases, with 10 bases left in between. This CDR3 has 13 amino acids. The CDR3 nucleotides are TGTGCCAGCAGCCCTACGTGGCACAATGAGCAGTTCTTC. Residues: CASSPTWHNEQFF.

This clone has just one count. This chain joins TRBV28 and TRBJ2-4, with D perhaps matching TRBD2 (5 bases). Deletions cut 6 bases from V and 0 bases from J, with 15 bases between. The germline V gene has CDR1 MDHEN and CDR2 SYDVKM. The CDR3 is made up of 16 amino acids. The CDR3 is CASSETRELAKNIQYF. CDR3 DNA: TGTGCCAGCAGCGAAACTAGGGAGCTAGCCAAAAACATTCAGTACTTC.

The chain employs TRBV2 and TRBJ2-5; TRBD2 agrees at 7 bases. The CDR3 is 14 amino acids. J was trimmed by 4 bases and V by 8 bases; bases with no gene match: 10. Germline-derived CDR1 and CDR2 are SNHLY and FYNNEI. As DNA, the CDR3 is TGTGCCAGCCAGCGGGAATACGGGGGAGAGACCCAGTACTTC. Its protein is CASQREYGGETQYF.

This rearrangement joins TRBV7-2 to TRBJ1-1, with a possible D match to TRBD1 (5 bases). CDR1 is SGHTA and CDR2 is FQGNSA in the germline V gene. CDR3 length equals 14 residues. The ends were cut back, 5 bases at V and 5 bases at J, with 15 bases in the middle. CDR3 sequence reads: CASSPQGGITEAFF. The CDR3 nucleotides are TGTGCCAGCAGCCCCCAGGGAGGTATTACTGAAGCTTTCTTT.